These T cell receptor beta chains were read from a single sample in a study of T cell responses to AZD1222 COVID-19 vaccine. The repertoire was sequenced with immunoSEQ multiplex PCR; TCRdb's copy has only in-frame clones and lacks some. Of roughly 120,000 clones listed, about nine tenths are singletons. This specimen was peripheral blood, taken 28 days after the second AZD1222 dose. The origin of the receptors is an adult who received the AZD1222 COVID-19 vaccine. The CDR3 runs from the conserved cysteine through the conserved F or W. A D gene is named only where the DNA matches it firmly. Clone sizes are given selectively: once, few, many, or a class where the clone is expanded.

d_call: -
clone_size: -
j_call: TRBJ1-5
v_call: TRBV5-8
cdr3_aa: CASSIYNQPQHF
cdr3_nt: TGTGCCAGCAGCATCTATAATCAGCCCCAGCATTTT

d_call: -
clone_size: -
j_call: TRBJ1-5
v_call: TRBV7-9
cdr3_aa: CASSHNGTENNQPQHF
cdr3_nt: TGTGCCAGCAGTCATAACGGGACCGAAAACAATCAGCCCCAGCATTTT

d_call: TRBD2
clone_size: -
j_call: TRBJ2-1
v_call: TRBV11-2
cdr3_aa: CASSSLGGGAYVEQFF
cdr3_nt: TGTGCCAGCAGCTCCCTTGGCGGGGGGGCTTATGTCGAGCAGTTCTTC

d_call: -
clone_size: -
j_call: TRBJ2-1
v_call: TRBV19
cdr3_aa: CASSIWTAYGNEQFF
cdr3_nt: TGTGCCAGTAGTATCTGGACAGCTTATGGCAATGAGCAGTTCTTC

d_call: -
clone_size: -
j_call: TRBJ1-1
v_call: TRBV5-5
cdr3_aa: CASSLDGVGDTEAFF
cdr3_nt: TGTGCCAGCAGCTTGGATGGGGTGGGGGACACTGAAGCTTTCTTT

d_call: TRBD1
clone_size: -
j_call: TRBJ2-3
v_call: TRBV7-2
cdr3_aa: CASSRQGVRDTQYF
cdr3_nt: TGTGCCAGCAGTCGACAGGGAGTCAGAGATACGCAGTATTTT

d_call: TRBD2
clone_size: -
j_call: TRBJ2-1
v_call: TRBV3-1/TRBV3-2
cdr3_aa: CASSQVTSGRAELLNEQFF
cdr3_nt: TGTGCCAGCAGCCAGGTCACTAGCGGGAGGGCCGAACTTTTAAATGAGCAGTTCTTC

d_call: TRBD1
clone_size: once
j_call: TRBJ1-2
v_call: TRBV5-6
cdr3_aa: CASSYGQGYGYTF
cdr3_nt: TGTGCCAGCAGCTACGGACAGGGCTATGGCTACACCTTC

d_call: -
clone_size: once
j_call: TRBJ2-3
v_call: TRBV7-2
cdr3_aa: CASSLVWGSTDTQYF
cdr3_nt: TGTGCCAGCAGCTTAGTGTGGGGGAGCACAGATACGCAGTATTTT

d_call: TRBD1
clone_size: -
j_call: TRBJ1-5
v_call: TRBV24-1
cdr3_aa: CATSDSIGQGWDQPQHF
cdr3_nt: TGTGCCACCAGTGATTCTATAGGACAGGGATGGGATCAGCCCCAGCATTTT

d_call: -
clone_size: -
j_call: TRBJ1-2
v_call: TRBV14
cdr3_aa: CASSQDPNVPYGYTF
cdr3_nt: TGTGCCAGCAGCCAAGACCCGAACGTACCTTATGGCTACACCTTC

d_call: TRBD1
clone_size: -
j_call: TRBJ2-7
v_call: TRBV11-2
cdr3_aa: CASSPGQGVYEQYF
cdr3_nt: TGTGCCAGCAGCCCGGGACAGGGGGTCTACGAGCAGTACTTC

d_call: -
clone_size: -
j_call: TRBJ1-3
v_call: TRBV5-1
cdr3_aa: CASSSSTDSGNTIYF
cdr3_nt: TGCGCCAGCAGCTCATCCACGGACTCTGGAAACACCATATATTTT

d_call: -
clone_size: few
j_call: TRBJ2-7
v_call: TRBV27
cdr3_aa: CASSLGGYEQYF
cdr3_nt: TGTGCCAGCAGTTTAGGTGGTTACGAGCAGTACTTC

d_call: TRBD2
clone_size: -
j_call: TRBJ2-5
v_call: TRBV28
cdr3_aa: CASSSPGLAGGPETQYF
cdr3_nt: TGTGCCAGCAGTTCCCCGGGACTAGCGGGGGGGCCGGAGACCCAGTACTTC

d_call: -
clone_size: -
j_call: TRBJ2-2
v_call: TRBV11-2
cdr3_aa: CASSFNQDAGELFF
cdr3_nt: TGTGCCAGCAGCTTTAATCAGGACGCCGGGGAGCTGTTTTTT

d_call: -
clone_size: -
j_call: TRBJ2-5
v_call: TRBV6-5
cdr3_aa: CASSYSGSAKGETQYF
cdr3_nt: TGTGCCAGCAGTTACTCGGGGTCCGCTAAGGGGGAGACCCAGTACTTC

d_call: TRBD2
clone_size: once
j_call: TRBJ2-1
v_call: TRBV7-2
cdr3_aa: CASSLGLAGGNEQFF
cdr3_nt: TGTGCCAGCAGCTTGGGACTAGCGGGGGGGAACGAGCAGTTCTTC

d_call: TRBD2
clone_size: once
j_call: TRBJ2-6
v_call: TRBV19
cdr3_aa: CASSINPPPWGGWGSGANVLTF
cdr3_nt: TGTGCCAGTAGTATAAATCCCCCCCCGTGGGGAGGGTGGGGCTCTGGGGCCAACGTCCTGACTTTC

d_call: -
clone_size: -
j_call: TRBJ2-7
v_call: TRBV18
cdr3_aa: CASSGPDSITYEQYF
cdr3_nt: TGTGCCAGCTCAGGTCCGGACAGCATTACCTACGAGCAGTACTTC

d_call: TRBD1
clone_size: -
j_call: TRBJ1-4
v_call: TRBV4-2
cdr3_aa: CASSQQGAENEKLFF
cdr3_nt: TGTGCCAGCAGCCAACAGGGGGCCGAGAATGAAAAACTGTTTTTT

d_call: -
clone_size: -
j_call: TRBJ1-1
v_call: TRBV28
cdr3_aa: CASRAPGLQNTEAFF
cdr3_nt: TGTGCCAGCAGGGCGCCGGGACTGCAGAACACTGAAGCTTTCTTT

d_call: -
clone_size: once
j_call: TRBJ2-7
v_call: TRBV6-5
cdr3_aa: CASRAGGGRGEQYF
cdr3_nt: TGTGCCAGCAGGGCCGGGGGAGGCAGGGGCGAGCAGTACTTC

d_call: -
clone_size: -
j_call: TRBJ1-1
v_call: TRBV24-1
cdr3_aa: CATSDSGFPEAFF
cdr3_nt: TGTGCCACCAGTGATTCTGGGTTTCCTGAAGCTTTCTTT

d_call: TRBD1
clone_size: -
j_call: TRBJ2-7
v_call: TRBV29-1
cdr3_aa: CSALLDRGPKQYF
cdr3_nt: TGCAGCGCCCTTTTGGACAGGGGGCCCAAGCAGTACTTC

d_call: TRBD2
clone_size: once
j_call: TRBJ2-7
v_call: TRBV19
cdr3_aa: CASGEREFAEQYF
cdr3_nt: TGTGCCAGTGGCGAGCGGGAGTTCGCCGAGCAGTACTTC

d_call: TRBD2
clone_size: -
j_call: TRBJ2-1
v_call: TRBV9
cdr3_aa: CASSDGTNNEQFF
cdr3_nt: TGTGCCAGCAGCGACGGGACTAACAATGAGCAGTTCTTC

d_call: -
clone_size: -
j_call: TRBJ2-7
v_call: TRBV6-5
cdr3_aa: CASGQGSYEQYF
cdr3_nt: TGTGCCAGCGGGCAGGGATCCTACGAGCAGTACTTC

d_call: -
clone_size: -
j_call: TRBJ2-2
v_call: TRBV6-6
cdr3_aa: CASSSIELSPGELFF
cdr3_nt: TGTGCCAGCAGTTCGATAGAACTCTCACCCGGGGAGCTGTTTTTT

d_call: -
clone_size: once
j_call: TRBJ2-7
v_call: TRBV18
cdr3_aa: CASSPYPLLGTSTYEQYF
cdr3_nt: TGTGCCAGCTCACCTTACCCTCTGCTGGGGACATCAACCTACGAGCAGTACTTC

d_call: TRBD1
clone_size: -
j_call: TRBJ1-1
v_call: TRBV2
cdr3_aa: CASSVVQGATEAFF
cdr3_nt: TGTGCCAGCAGTGTCGTGCAGGGGGCGACTGAAGCTTTCTTT

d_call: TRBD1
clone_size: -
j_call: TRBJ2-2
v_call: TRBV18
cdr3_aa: CASSPGQGAGELFF
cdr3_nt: TGTGCCAGCTCACCGGGACAGGGAGCCGGGGAGCTGTTTTTT

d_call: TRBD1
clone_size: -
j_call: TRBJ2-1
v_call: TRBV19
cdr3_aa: CARQQGQGVYREQFF
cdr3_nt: TGTGCCAGGCAGCAGGGACAGGGGGTGTATCGAGAGCAGTTCTTC

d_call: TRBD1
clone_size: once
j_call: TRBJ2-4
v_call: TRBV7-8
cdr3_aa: CASSPQVGGPEFFAKNIQYF
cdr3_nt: TGTGCCAGCAGCCCTCAAGTAGGGGGCCCGGAGTTTTTTGCCAAAAACATTCAGTACTTC

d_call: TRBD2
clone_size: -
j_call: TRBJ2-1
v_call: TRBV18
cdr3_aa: CASSPPVEGLAGFPFF
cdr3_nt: TGTGCCAGCTCACCACCGGTTGAGGGACTAGCGGGTTTTCCGTTCTTC

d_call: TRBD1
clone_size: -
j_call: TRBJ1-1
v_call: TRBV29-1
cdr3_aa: CSVETGGTEAFF
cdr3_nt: TGCAGCGTTGAAACAGGGGGCACTGAAGCTTTCTTT

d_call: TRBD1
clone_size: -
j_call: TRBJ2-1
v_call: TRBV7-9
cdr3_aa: CASSFRQGKAYNEQFF
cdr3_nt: TGTGCCAGCAGCTTTAGACAGGGGAAGGCCTACAATGAGCAGTTCTTC

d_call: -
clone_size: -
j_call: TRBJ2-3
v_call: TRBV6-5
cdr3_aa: CASSYSSGGGGDTQYF
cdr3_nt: TGTGCCAGCAGTTACTCGTCCGGCGGAGGTGGGGATACGCAGTATTTT

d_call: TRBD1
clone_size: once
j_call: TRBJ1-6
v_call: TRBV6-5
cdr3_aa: CASSYLGAGGNSPLHF
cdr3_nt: TGTGCCAGCAGTTACCTAGGTGCAGGGGGGAATTCACCCCTCCACTTT

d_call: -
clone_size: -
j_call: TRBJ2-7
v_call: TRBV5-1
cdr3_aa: CASSSDTHRYEQYF
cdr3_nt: TGCGCCAGCAGCTCGGACACCCACCGGTACGAGCAGTACTTC

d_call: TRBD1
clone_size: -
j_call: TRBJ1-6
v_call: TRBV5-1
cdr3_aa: CASSLVDRDRAPLANSPLHF
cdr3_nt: TGCGCCAGCAGCTTGGTCGACCGGGACAGGGCCCCCTTGGCTAATTCACCCCTCCACTTT

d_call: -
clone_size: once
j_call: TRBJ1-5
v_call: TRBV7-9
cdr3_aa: CASSLQGNQPQHF
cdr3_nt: TGTGCCAGCAGCTTACAGGGAAATCAGCCCCAGCATTTT

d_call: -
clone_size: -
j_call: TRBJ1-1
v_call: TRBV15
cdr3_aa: CATSRESLGGGSGEAFF
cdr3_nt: TGTGCCACCAGCAGAGAATCCTTAGGAGGAGGGAGCGGTGAAGCTTTCTTT

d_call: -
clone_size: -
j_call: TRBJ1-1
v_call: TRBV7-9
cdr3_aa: CASSLGERGTEAFF
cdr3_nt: TGTGCCAGCAGCTTAGGGGAAAGAGGCACTGAAGCTTTCTTT

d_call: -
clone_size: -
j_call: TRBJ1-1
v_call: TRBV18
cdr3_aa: CASSPVSGEAFF
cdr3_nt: TGTGCCAGCTCACCCGTTTCGGGGGAAGCTTTCTTT

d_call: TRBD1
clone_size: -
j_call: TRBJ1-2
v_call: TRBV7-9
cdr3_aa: CASSQGGGQANYGYTF
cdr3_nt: TGTGCCAGCAGCCAAGGAGGTGGACAGGCTAACTATGGCTACACCTTC

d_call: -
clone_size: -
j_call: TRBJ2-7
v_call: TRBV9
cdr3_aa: CASSPTGESSYEQYF
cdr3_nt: TGTGCCAGCAGCCCAACGGGGGAGAGCTCCTACGAGCAGTACTTC

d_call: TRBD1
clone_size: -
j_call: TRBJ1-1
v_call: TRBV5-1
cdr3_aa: CASSPGQGAVTEAFF
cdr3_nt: TGCGCCAGCAGCCCGGGACAGGGGGCTGTAACTGAAGCTTTCTTT

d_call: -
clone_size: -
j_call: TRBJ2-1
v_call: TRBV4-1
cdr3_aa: CASSQGLGGQFF
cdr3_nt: TGCGCCAGCAGCCAAGGCTTGGGGGGGCAGTTCTTC

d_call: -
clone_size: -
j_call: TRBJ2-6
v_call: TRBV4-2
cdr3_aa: CASSPPGRSGANVLTF
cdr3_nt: TGTGCCAGCAGCCCCCCCGGAAGGTCTGGGGCCAACGTCCTGACTTTC

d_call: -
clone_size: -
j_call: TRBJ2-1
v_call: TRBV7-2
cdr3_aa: CASSLGGLTYNEQFF
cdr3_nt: TGTGCCAGCAGCTTAGGGGGCCTGACCTACAATGAGCAGTTCTTC

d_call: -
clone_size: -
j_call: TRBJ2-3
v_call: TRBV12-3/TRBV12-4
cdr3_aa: CASSLATDTQYF
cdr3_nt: TGTGCCAGCAGCCTTGCAACAGATACGCAGTATTTT

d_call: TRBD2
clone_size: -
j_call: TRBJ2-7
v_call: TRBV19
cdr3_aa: CASSMRREYEQYF
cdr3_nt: TGTGCCAGTAGTATGCGGCGGGAGTACGAGCAGTACTTC

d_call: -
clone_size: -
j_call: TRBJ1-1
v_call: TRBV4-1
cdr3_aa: CASSQDSLGGPNTEAFF
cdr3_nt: TGCGCCAGCAGCCAAGATAGTCTCGGCGGACCGAACACTGAAGCTTTCTTT

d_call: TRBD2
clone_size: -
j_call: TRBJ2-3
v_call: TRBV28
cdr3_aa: CASGTTSGGVGTQYF
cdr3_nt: TGTGCCAGCGGGACGACTAGCGGGGGGGTCGGTACGCAGTATTTT

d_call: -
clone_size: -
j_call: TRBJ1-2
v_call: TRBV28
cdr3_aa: CASSLRGANYGYTF
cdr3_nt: TGTGCCAGCAGCTTAAGGGGGGCTAACTATGGCTACACCTTC

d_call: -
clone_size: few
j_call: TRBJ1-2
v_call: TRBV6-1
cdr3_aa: CASSEGRANYGYTF
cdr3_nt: TGTGCCAGCAGTGAGGGCAGGGCGAACTATGGCTACACCTTC

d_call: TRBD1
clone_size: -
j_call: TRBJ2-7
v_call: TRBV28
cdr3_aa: CASSTQTGGGEQYF
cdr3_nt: TGTGCCAGCAGCACTCAGACAGGGGGGGGCGAGCAGTACTTC